This TCR beta chain was identified during a study of cytomegalovirus exposure and HLA in healthy donors. Study observations and caveats: Across all donors, roughly uniform sequencing depth was an assumption of the presence/absence analyses. When a later analysis compared HLA-associated TCR beta chains with equally common others, the HLA-associated chains turned out to be more clonally expanded and to have lower generation probabilities.

For this clone: What it binds is not known.

V was pared by 6 bases and J by 1 base, with 2 bases of the junction left unmatched. The germline V gene encodes CDR1 MGHRA and CDR2 YSYEKL. The CDR3 covers 14 residues. The PCR contained 60 Vbeta and 13 Jbeta primers. The repertoire was sequenced with immunoSEQ multiplex PCR; TCRdb's copy has only in-frame clones and lacks some. The repertoire has about 63,000 clones, approximately 76% of them found once; the top ten carry about 5.7%. Sequences were obtained from PBMCs. This TCR was recovered from a man aged 45 to 65 in good health and CMV-seronegative. This sequence joins TRBV4-1 and TRBJ2-2; 7 bases are a match to TRBD1. The CDR3 region has the DNA TGCGCCAGCAGGGGGACAGAGAACACCGGGGAGCTGTTTTTT. Its translation: CASRGTENTGELFF.